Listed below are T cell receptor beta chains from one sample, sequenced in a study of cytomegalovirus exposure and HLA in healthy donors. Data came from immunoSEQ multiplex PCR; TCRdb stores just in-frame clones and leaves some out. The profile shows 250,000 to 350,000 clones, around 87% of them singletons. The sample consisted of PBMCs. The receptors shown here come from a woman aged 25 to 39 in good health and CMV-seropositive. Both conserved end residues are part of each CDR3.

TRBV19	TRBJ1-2	CASTSLGTGGNGYTF
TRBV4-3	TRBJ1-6	CASSPEGGQGGNSPLHF
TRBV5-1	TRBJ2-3	CASSLGAHSTDTQYF
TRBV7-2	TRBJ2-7	CASSLSLDLAKDYEQYF
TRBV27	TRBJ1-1	CASSIAAASHTEAFF
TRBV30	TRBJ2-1	CAWRQGANSYNEQFF
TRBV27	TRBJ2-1	CASSSPGLAADEQFF
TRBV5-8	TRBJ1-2	CASSLGQRTYGYTF
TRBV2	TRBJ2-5	CASSRGLALQETQYF
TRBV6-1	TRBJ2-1	CASSGHMDEQFF
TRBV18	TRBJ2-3	CASSPPQRENADTQYF
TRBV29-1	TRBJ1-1	CSVVGQGGTEAFF
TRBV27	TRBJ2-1	CASSPHYRGRTPNEQFF
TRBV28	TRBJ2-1	CASSLSLNNEQFF
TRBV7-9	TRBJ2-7	CASSSIRLVESYEQYF
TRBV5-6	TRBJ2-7	CASSLAGGPLNEQYF
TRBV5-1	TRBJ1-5	CASSRETGFNQPQHF
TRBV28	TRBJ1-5	CASRIPGSNQPQHF
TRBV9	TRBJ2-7	CASSPRLAGVPEQYF
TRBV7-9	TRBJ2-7	CASSPPQGYEQYF
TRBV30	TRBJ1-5	CAWSEGGVQPQHF
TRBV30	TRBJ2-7	CAWRKLQDYEQYF
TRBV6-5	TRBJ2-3	CASSRGPGDTQYF
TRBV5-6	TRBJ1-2	CASVSGAGTNYGYTF
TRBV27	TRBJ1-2	CASSLGTGGGYGYTF
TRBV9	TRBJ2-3	CASSGDSAPTDTQYF
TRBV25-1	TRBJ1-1	CASSEKSLTEAFF
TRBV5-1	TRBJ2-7	CASSLVGGPGKFLHF